This T cell receptor (beta chain) is from a study of T cell changes during pregnancy in multiple sclerosis. This clone has just one count. Clones were sequenced by immunoSEQ multiplex PCR, and TCRdb holds only the in-frame ones, with some missing. The sample contains 100,000 or so clones, 94% of which appear only once. This CDR3 contains 9 residues. Trimming removed 4 bases at V and 10 bases at J, with 5 bases between. Germline values: CDR1 DFQATT, CDR2 SNEGSKA (reference sequence). The V gene is TRBV20-1, the J gene TRBJ2-1; no firm D call. The receptor was isolated from a female donor in good health, enrolled as a control in a pregnancy study. The sequencing here drew on peripheral blood, taken after pregnancy. Here the CDR3 reads CSATGEQFF. In nucleotides, the CDR3 is TGCAGTGCTACCGGGGAGCAGTTCTTC.